This T cell receptor beta chain was observed in a study of blood T cells in healthy people across ages. V lost 6 bases and J 3 bases, leaving 12 bases between the germline ends. Germline V gives CDR1 DFQATT, CDR2 SNEGSKA (reference sequence). The CDR3 spans 13 residues. This clonotype occurred many times. Isolation of PBMCs gave at least 7 million cells per sample. Together with a sample-barcoded 5' primer, a J-beta primer mix was included in a second PCR lasting about 7 to 11 cycles. TCRdb redid the calling of the 5' RACE reads with MiXCR, one entry per CDR3 protein. This table holds some 790,000 distinct CDR3 sequences, about 30% found once.

The TCR sequence derives from a woman of 80 years or more in good health. The V call is TRBV20-1, the J call TRBJ1-5; no reliable D call. The sample consisted of blood. CDR3 in DNA: TGCAGTGCAGGAGGACGGTTCAATCAGCCCCAGCATTTT. It codes for CSAGGRFNQPQHF.